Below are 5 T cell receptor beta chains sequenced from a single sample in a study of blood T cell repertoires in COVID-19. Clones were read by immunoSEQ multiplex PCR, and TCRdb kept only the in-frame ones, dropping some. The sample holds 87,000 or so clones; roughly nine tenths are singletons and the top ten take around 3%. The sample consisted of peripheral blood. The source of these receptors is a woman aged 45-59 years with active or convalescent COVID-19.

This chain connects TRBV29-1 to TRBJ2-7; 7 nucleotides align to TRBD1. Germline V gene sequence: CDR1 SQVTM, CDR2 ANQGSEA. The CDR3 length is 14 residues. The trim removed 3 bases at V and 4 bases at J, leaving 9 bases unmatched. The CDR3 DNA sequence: TGCAGCGTTGAGACAGGGCCACAACCGTACGAGCAGTACTTC. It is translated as CSVETGPQPYEQYF.

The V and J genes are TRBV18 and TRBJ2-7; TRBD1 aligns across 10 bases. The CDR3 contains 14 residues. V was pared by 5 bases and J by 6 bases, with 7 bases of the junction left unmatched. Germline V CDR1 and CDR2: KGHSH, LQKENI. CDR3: CASSSLDRGGEQYF. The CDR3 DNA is TGTGCCAGCTCATCACTGGACAGGGGGGGCGAGCAGTACTTC.

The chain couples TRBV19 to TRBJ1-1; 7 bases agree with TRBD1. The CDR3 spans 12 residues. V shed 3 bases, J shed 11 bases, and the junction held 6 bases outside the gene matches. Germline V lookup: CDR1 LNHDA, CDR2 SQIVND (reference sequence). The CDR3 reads CASSIGQVGAFF. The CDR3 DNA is TGTGCCAGTAGTATTGGACAGGTGGGTGCTTTCTTT.

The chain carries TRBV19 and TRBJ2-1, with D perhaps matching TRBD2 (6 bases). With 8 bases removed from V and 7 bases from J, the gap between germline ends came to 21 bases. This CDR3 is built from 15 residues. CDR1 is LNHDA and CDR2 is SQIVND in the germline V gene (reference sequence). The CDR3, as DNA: TGTGCCAGTTCCGCTGGCGGGGTGAACCGAAATGAGCAGTTCTTC. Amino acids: CASSAGGVNRNEQFF.

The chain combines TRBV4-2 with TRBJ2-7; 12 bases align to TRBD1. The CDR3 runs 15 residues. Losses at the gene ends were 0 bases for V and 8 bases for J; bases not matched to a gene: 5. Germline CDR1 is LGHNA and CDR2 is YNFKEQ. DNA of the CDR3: TGTGCCAGCAGCCAAGAGGGGGACAGGGGGCCGAAGCAGTACTTC. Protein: CASSQEGDRGPKQYF.